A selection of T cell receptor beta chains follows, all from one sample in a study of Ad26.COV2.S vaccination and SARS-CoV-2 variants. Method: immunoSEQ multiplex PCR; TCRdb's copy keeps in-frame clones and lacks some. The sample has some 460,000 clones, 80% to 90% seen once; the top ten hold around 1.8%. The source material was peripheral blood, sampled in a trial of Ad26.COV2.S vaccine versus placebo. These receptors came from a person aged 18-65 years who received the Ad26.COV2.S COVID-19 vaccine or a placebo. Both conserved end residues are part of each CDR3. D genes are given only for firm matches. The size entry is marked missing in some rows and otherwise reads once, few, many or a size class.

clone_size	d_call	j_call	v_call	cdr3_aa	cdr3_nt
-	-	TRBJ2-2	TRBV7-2	CASSLSYTGELFF	TGTGCCAGCAGCTTATCATACACCGGGGAGCTGTTTTTT
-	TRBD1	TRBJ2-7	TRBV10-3	CAITGTDRSYEQYF	TGTGCCATCACCGGGACAGACCGTTCCTACGAGCAGTACTTC
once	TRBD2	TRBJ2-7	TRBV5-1	CASSLTGLAAYEQYF	TGCGCCAGCAGCTTGACGGGACTAGCAGCTTACGAGCAGTACTTC
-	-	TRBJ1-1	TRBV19	CASSRGGRTEAFF	TGTGCCAGTAGTAGGGGTGGCCGCACTGAAGCTTTCTTT
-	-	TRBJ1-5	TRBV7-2	CASSFHGQLNQPQHF	TGTGCCAGCAGCTTTCATGGACAGTTGAATCAGCCCCAGCATTTT
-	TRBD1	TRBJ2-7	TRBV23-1	CASSQSQFRDRSSYEQYF	TGCGCCAGCAGTCAAAGCCAATTCCGGGACAGATCCTCCTACGAGCAGTACTTC
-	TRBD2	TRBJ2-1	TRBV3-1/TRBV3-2	CASRLAGGYNEQFF	TGTGCCAGCAGACTAGCGGGAGGTTACAATGAGCAGTTCTTC
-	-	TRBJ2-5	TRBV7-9	CASSRDHQETQYF	TGTGCCAGCAGCCGGGACCATCAAGAGACCCAGTACTTC
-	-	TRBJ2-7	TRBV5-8	CASSLLGGAYEQYF	TGTGCCAGCAGCTTGTTGGGCGGAGCCTACGAGCAGTACTTC
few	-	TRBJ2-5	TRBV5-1	CASSLWQAGQETQYF	TGCGCCAGCAGCTTGTGGCAGGCTGGGCAAGAGACCCAGTACTTC
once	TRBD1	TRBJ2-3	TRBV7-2	CASSPITGADTQYF	TGTGCCAGCAGCCCCATCACAGGGGCAGATACGCAGTATTTT
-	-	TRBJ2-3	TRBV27	CASSPPPRWERSDTQYF	TGTGCCAGCAGTCCCCCCCCGAGATGGGAGAGATCAGATACGCAGTATTTT
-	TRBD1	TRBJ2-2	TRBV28	CATPLSGNVTGTTGELFF	TGTGCCACCCCTTTATCGGGAAACGTGACAGGGACCACCGGGGAGCTGTTTTTT
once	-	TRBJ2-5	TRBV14	CASSRGRGRTQYF	TGTGCCAGCAGCCGAGGCCGAGGTAGGACCCAGTACTTC
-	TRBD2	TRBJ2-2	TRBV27	CASSLLLAGATNTGELFF	TGTGCCAGCAGTTTATTACTAGCGGGAGCCACGAACACCGGGGAGCTGTTTTTT
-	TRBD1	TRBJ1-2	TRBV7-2	CASRQGATAGYTF	TGTGCCAGCAGACAGGGGGCGACGGCTGGCTACACCTTC
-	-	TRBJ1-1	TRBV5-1	CASSWGPEAFF	TGCGCCAGCAGCTGGGGGCCTGAAGCTTTCTTT
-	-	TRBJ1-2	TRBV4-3	CASSLDLESYTF	TGCGCCAGCAGCCTAGATCTGGAAAGCTACACCTTC
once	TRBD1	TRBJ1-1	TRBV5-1	CASTVTGGLNTEAFF	TGCGCCAGCACAGTGACAGGGGGCCTGAACACTGAAGCTTTCTTT
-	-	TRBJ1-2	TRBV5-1	CASSLGGALDSTNYGYTF	TGCGCCAGCAGCTTGGGGGGAGCTTTGGACAGCACTAACTATGGCTACACCTTC
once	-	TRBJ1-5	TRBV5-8	CASSPPFGSNQPQHF	TGTGCCAGCAGCCCCCCGTTCGGGAGCAATCAGCCCCAGCATTTT
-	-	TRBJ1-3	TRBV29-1	CSVRDRHAIYF	TGCAGCGTTAGGGATCGACACGCCATATATTTT
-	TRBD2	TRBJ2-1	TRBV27	CASGGVDNEQFF	TGTGCCAGCGGGGGGGTTGACAATGAGCAGTTCTTC
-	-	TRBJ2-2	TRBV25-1	CASSEPQGGSTGELFF	TGTGCCAGCAGTGAACCTCAGGGGGGGAGCACCGGGGAGCTGTTTTTT
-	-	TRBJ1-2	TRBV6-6	CASGEIGRPGQGYTF	TGTGCCAGCGGCGAAATTGGACGGCCAGGGCAGGGCTACACCTTC
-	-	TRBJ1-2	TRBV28	CASSSSGLYGYTF	TGTGCCAGCAGTTCGTCCGGCCTCTATGGCTACACCTTC
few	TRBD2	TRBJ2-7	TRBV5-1	CASRLAGADNRYEQYF	TGCGCCAGTCGACTAGCGGGAGCCGACAACCGATACGAGCAGTACTTC
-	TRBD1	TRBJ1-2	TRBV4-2	CASSQVGTGTVDYGYTF	TGTGCCAGCAGCCAAGTAGGGACAGGGACGGTAGACTATGGCTACACCTTC
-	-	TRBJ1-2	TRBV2	CASSEAGTYGYTF	TGTGCCAGCAGTGAAGCAGGAACTTATGGCTACACCTTC
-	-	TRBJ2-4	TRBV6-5	CATRRQELAKNIQYF	TGTGCCACGAGGAGACAGGAATTAGCCAAAAACATTCAGTACTTC
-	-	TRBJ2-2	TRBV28	CAAGRLNTGELFF	TGTGCCGCCGGACGTCTTAACACCGGGGAGCTGTTTTTT
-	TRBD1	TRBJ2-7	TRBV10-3	CATGTGSYYEQYF	TGTGCCACCGGGACAGGGTCATACTACGAGCAGTACTTC
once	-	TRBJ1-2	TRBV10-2	CASREGGTGGYTF	TGCGCCAGCAGAGAAGGGGGGACGGGAGGCTACACCTTC
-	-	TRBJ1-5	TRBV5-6	CASSSAERNQPQHF	TGTGCCAGCAGTTCGGCCGAGCGGAATCAGCCCCAGCATTTT
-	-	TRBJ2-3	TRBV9	CASSARTLGDTQYF	TGTGCCAGCAGCGCACGAACCTTAGGAGATACGCAGTATTTT
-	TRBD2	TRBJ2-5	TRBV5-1	CASSWGGGQETQYF	TGCGCCAGCAGCTGGGGGGGTGGACAAGAGACCCAGTACTTC